The text below deals with one TCR beta chain. One junction end does not reproduce the germline sequence, and a read error may be involved. The sample holds other DNA sequences that translate to the same CDR3. This record comes from a study of blood T cell repertoires in COVID-19. In the authors' workflow: Amplification of reference gene primers was used by the study to estimate nucleated cell counts. TCRdb's table, derived via immunoSEQ multiplex PCR, lists solely in-frame clones and lacks some. From that table come the V and J calls and clone size; the DNA was used to work out D and trimming. Among 140,000 to 150,000 clones listed, 65% to 85% were seen once. The germline CDR1 and CDR2 sequences are SNHLY and FYNNEI. This CDR3 spans 16 amino acids.

The sequenced sample was PBMCs or T cells enriched from blood (not recorded which). The chain links TRBV2 to TRBJ2-3; D remains ambiguous. The source of this sequence is a woman in her fifties or sixties who had been exposed to COVID-19. The CDR3 coding sequence is TGTGCTAGCAGTGAAACGGTTTGGGCAGCCACAGATACGCAGTATTTT. This encodes CASSETVWAATDTQYF.